The 24 T cell receptor beta chains presented below share a single source sample, sequenced in a study of regulatory T cells in long-lasting Graves disease. With iRepertoire HTBI primers and Arm-PCR of CDR3 regions, TCR beta libraries were built. TCRdb analysed the multiplex PCR reads with MiXCR anew, one entry per CDR3 protein. The sample contains about 200,000 distinct CDR3 sequences, approximately 20% of which appear only once. Time point indicated: newly diagnosed GD, antithyroid drugs for less than 3 months. The authors made the TCR library using RNA they extracted from PBMCs. The sample here was peripheral blood mononuclear cells (PBMCs), taken at new diagnosis, from a patient treated with antithyroid drugs. Every receptor here comes from a female donor with Graves disease.

This clonotype was seen repeatedly, ten times or more. The rearrangement joins TRBV19 to TRBJ1-4; unclear D gene. This CDR3 has 14 residues. Germline V gene lookup returns CDR1 LNHDA and CDR2 SQIVND (reference sequence). Trimming left V 3 bases short and J 0 bases short, with 5 bases between. The CDR3 sequence is CASSMGTTNEKLFF. The CDR3 coding sequence is TGTGCCAGTAGTATGGGGACAACTAATGAAAAACTGTTTTTT.

The rearrangement links TRBV4-1 to TRBJ1-6; a possible D gene is TRBD1 (5 bases). V dropped 1 base and J dropped 12 bases, with 7 bases sitting between them. Germline loops: CDR1 MGHRA, CDR2 YSYEKL. The CDR3 is made up of 12 amino acids. CDR3: CASSQAGEPLHF. CDR3 in DNA: TGCGCCAGCAGCCAAGCGGGGGAACCCCTCCACTTT.

This clonotype was seen many times. The J gene is TRBJ2-1, the V gene TRBV9, with D hard to call. V was trimmed by 4 bases and J by 9 bases, leaving 20 bases between them. The germline gives CDR1 SGDLS, CDR2 YYNGEE. CDR3 length equals 15 residues. The CDR3 nucleotides read TGTGCCAGCAGCTTGGCATCGGTGATTGTGAGTGAGCAGTTCTTC. It yields the protein CASSLASVIVSEQFF.

This chain connects TRBV18 to TRBJ2-5, with 10 bases fitting TRBD1. The V segment lost 4 bases and the J segment 4 bases; nucleotides outside the gene matches: 9. The CDR3 sequence is 16 residues long. Germline CDR1 reads KGHSH; CDR2 reads LQKENI. The CDR3 loop reads CASSRAGTGDRETQYF. In nucleotides, the CDR3 is TGTGCCAGCTCACGTGCTGGGACAGGGGATCGAGAGACCCAGTACTTC.

This chain uses TRBV7-3 with TRBJ2-7; maybe TRBD1 (6 bases). The CDR3 extends over 15 amino acids. V was shortened by 1 base and J by 4 bases, with 14 bases between the two germline ends. CDR1 SGHTA and CDR2 FQGTGA come from the germline V gene. This CDR3 reads CASSLKAGAFYEQYF. DNA for the CDR3: TGTGCCAGCAGCTTAAAGGCAGGGGCATTTTACGAGCAGTACTTC.

V usage is TRBV4-2 and J usage is TRBJ2-4, with a possible D match to TRBD1 (6 bases). Deletions cut 1 base from V and 2 bases from J, with 9 bases between. The CDR3 spans 15 residues. CDR1 is LGHNA, CDR2 YNFKEQ, per germline. The CDR3 here is CASSQADRPKNIQYF. The CDR3, as DNA: TGTGCCAGCAGCCAAGCTGACAGGCCCAAAAACATTCAGTACTTC.

This clonotype appeared many times. V usage is TRBV3-1 and J usage is TRBJ2-6, with 7 bases identical to TRBD2. This CDR3 comprises 17 residues. With V trimmed by 0 bases and J by 2 bases, 4 bases remained unmatched. Germline lookup yields CDR1 LGHDT and CDR2 YNNKEL (reference sequence). The CDR3, as DNA: TGTGCCAGCAGCCAAGATTGGGAGGGTCCTGGGGCCAACGTCCTGACTTTC. Protein: CASSQDWEGPGANVLTF.

In regard to this clonotype: A much larger clone differs by one base, so this may be a read error. V is TRBV9 and J is TRBJ2-5, with 8 bases fitting TRBD2. The V and J ends lost 4 bases and 11 bases, in that order; junction bases with no gene match: 16. Looked up from germline, CDR1 is SGDLS and CDR2 is YYNGEE. The CDR3 runs to 15 residues. In DNA, the CDR3 is TGTGCCAGCAGCATAAGCGGGAGCTCCTACAATGAGCAGTACTTC. Its translation: CASSISGSSYNEQYF.

This clonotype was detected many times. This chain joins TRBV11-3 and TRBJ1-1; D unclear. V gave up 0 bases and J gave up 4 bases, with 9 bases separating them. This CDR3 has 14 amino acids. Germline assignment: CDR1 SGHNT and CDR2 YENEEA. The CDR3 region is CASSLEHGITEAFF. In nucleotides, the CDR3 is TGTGCCAGCAGCTTAGAGCATGGGATCACTGAAGCTTTCTTT.

The CDR3 sequence: CATRQGAHEQFF. CDR3 nucleotide sequence: TGTGCCACCCGACAGGGGGCCCATGAGCAGTTCTTC. The rearrangement links TRBV6-1 to TRBJ2-1; 10 nucleotides align to TRBD1. In germline, CDR1 is MNHNS, CDR2 SASEGT. CDR3 size: 12 residues. V dropped 10 bases and J dropped 8; count of bases not matched to a gene: 5.

In this sample, this clonotype turned up many times. This chain's CDR3 is CASSLYGRENTEAFF. Here the CDR3 DNA reads TGTGCCAGCAGCTTATACGGCAGGGAGAACACTGAAGCTTTCTTT. The chain recombines TRBV12-3 or TRBV12-4 with TRBJ1-1; possibly TRBD1 for D (5 bases). The CDR3 covers 15 residues. With 6 bases removed from V and 1 base from J, the gap between germline ends came to 15 bases.

This clonotype was seen at least ten times. The gene calls are TRBV27 and TRBJ2-7; possibly TRBD2 for D (6 bases). Per germline, CDR1 MNHEY and CDR2 SMNVEV (reference sequence). This CDR3 is 15 amino acids long. The ends were cut back, 2 bases at V and 3 bases at J, with 14 bases in the middle. CDR3 sequence (DNA): TGTGCCAGCAGTTTAGCCGGCTTGGGGGGCTACGAGCAGTACTTC. Encoded protein: CASSLAGLGGYEQYF.

The J gene is TRBJ2-5, the V gene TRBV6-1, with 8 bases aligning to TRBD1. The V and J ends lost 3 bases and 5 bases, in that order; junction bases with no gene match: 8. The length of the CDR3 is 15 residues. Germline lookup yields CDR1 MNHNS and CDR2 SASEGT. Written as DNA, the CDR3 is TGTGCCAGCAGTGAGGACAGGGTGTCGGGGGAGACCCAGTACTTC. The encoded protein is CASSEDRVSGETQYF.

Note on this clonotype: A far larger clone is a single base away, which makes a read error likely. The rearrangement joins TRBV7-9 to TRBJ2-5, with D possibly TRBD2 on 5 matching bases. Trimming removed 5 bases at V and 11 bases at J, with 30 bases between. CDR3 size: 17 residues. Germline lookup yields CDR1 SEHNR and CDR2 FQNEAQ (reference sequence). Here the CDR3 DNA reads TGTGCCAGCAGCATCACCGGCGAGGGCTTGAGGTCCTACGGGCAGTACTTC. Its protein is CASSITGEGLRSYGQYF. Full variable domain (rest looked up from reference TRBV7-9 and TRBJ2-5): DTGVSQNPRHKITKRGQNVTFRCDPISEHNRLYWYRQTLGQGPEFLTYFQNEAQLEKSRLLSDRFSAERPKGSFSTLEIQRTEQGDSAMYLCASSITGEGLRSYGQYFGPGTRLLVL.

The sample holds many counts of this clonotype. The chain recombines TRBV18 with TRBJ1-3; no firm D call. This CDR3 spans 16 amino acids. Trimming pared 3 bases from V and 0 bases from J, leaving 12 bases between. The germline CDR1 and CDR2 sequences are KGHSH and LQKENI. The CDR3 loop is CASSPALGHSGNTIYF. CDR3 coding DNA: TGTGCCAGCTCACCCGCGTTGGGCCACTCTGGAAACACCATATATTTT. Full variable domain (missing parts from reference TRBV18 and TRBJ1-3): NAGVMQNPRHLVRRRGQEARLRCSPMKGHSHVYWYRQLPEEGLKFMVYLQKENIIDESGMPKERFSAEFPKEGPSILRIQQVVRGDSAAYFCASSPALGHSGNTIYFGEGSWLTVV.

The rearrangement uses TRBV2 and TRBJ2-3, with D tentatively TRBD1 (6 bases). The J call is in doubt because the DNA end fits TRBJ2-5 better. The germline CDR1 and CDR2 sequences are SNHLY and FYNNEI. The CDR3 spans 14 residues. DNA of the CDR3: TGTGCAGTAAAACGCCAGGGGACGAAGGAGACCCAGTACTTC. Translated, it gives CAVKRQGTKETQYF.

About this clonotype itself: A read error is likely here: a far larger clone is one base away. This rearrangement joins TRBV2 to TRBJ2-7; 11 bases fit TRBD2. The CDR3 length is 15 residues. V lost 7 bases, J lost 7 bases, and 12 bases stayed unmatched. In germline, CDR1 is SNHLY, CDR2 FYNNEI. The CDR3 spells CASNRLAGSSSEQYF. The CDR3 DNA reads as TGTGCCAGCAACAGACTAGCGGGGAGCTCAAGTGAGCAGTACTTC.

This clonotype was counted many times. The genes are TRBV11-2 and TRBJ1-1; no definite D call. Germline CDR1 and CDR2: SGHAT and FQNNGV. The CDR3 sequence is 15 residues long. Trimming pared 3 bases from V and 0 bases from J, leaving 11 bases between. CDR3: CASSLMGSLNTEAFF. CDR3 DNA: TGTGCCAGCAGCTTGATGGGGAGTCTGAACACTGAAGCTTTCTTT.

The chain carries TRBV12-3 or TRBV12-4 and TRBJ2-1; 15 bases are a match to TRBD2. The V segment lost 5 bases and the J segment 8 bases; nucleotides outside the gene matches: 10. The CDR3 is 17 residues long. CDR3 in amino acids: CASSPSGTSGRSDEQFF. The CDR3 region has the DNA TGTGCCAGCAGTCCATCCGGGACTAGCGGGAGGAGCGATGAGCAGTTCTTC.

Many counts were recorded for this clonotype. The J gene is TRBJ2-7, the V gene TRBV9; TRBD1 agrees at 7 bases. Germline CDR1 reads SGDLS; CDR2 reads YYNGEE. V lost 0 bases and J lost 2; bases outside the gene matches: 5. This CDR3 region has 15 residues. In nucleotides, the CDR3 is TGTGCCAGCAGCGTAGCTCCCACAGGGGCCTACGAGCAGTACTTC. It encodes CASSVAPTGAYEQYF.

This clonotype was seen more than once but under ten times. The CDR3 nucleotides are TGTGCCAGCAGCTTAAACCCGGGAGAAAAACTGTTTTTT. It specifies CASSLNPGEKLFF. The V call is TRBV5-5, the J call TRBJ1-4; no firm D call. This CDR3 spans 13 amino acids. The germline CDR1 and CDR2 sequences are SGHKS and YYEKEE (reference sequence). The V and J ends lost 2 bases and 8 bases respectively, with 10 bases between them.

This clonotype was counted ten times or more. J is TRBJ2-1 and V is TRBV11-3, with D tentatively TRBD1 (6 bases). V lost 1 base and J 4 bases, leaving 11 bases between the germline ends. The CDR3 covers 15 residues. Germline V CDR1 and CDR2: SGHNT, YENEEA. The CDR3 DNA reads TGTGCCAGCAGCTTAGTCCAGGGGATGTACAATGAGCAGTTCTTC. Translation gives CASSLVQGMYNEQFF.

V is TRBV2 and J is TRBJ2-2; TRBD2 agrees at 14 bases. Germline V gives CDR1 SNHLY, CDR2 FYNNEI. V was pared by 6 bases and J by 0 bases, with 9 bases of the junction left unmatched. The length of the CDR3 is 19 residues. CDR3: CASSPGTSGRGANTGELFF. CDR3 DNA: TGTGCCAGCAGCCCCGGGACTAGCGGGAGAGGCGCGAACACCGGGGAGCTGTTTTTT.

The chain employs TRBV6-2 or TRBV6-3 and TRBJ2-7; no firm D call. Germline assignment: CDR1 MNHEY and CDR2 SVGEGT. The CDR3 is 11 residues long. V lost 3 bases, J lost 8 bases, and 8 bases lay in between. The CDR3 is CASSYDQKQYF. The CDR3 DNA reads as TGTGCCAGCAGTTATGACCAGAAGCAGTACTTC.